The 31 T cell receptor beta chains in this list originate from one sample, sequenced in a study of blood T cell repertoires in COVID-19 (TCRdb year 2020). The library was prepared using the immunoSEQ multiplex PCR assay. In TCRdb, the immuneACCESS table is reduced to in-frame sequences with V and J assigned. These tables do not hold every clone; where another copy was compared, an unresolved V gene accounts for under half, and the others remain unexplained. The sample has some 150,000 clones on record, 84% of them singletons. Roughly 7.5% of the sample is taken by the ten largest. The material sequenced was peripheral blood. The source of these receptors is a man aged 40-50 years who had recovered from COVID-19.

The gene calls are TRBV24-1 and TRBJ1-5; 7 bases fit TRBD1. Germline V gene data show CDR1 as KGHDR and CDR2 as SFDVKD. This CDR3 comprises 17 residues. V lost 0 bases, J lost 6 bases, and 10 bases stayed unmatched. CDR3 region: CATSDLQFLGGGQPQHF. The CDR3 DNA reads TGTGCCACCAGTGATTTGCAATTTTTAGGGGGCGGTCAGCCCCAGCATTTT.

The chain links TRBV6-2 or TRBV6-3 to TRBJ1-5; possibly TRBD1 for D (6 bases). V shed 2 bases and J shed 0 bases, with 11 bases lying between them. The germline CDR1 and CDR2 sequences are MNHEY and SVGEGT. The CDR3 totals 16 residues. CDR3: CASSYTDSFSNQPQHF. For the CDR3, the DNA is TGTGCCAGCAGTTACACGGACAGTTTTAGCAATCAGCCCCAGCATTTT.

The chain couples TRBV2 to TRBJ2-7; 7 bases fit TRBD2. This CDR3 comprises 14 residues. Germline CDR1 and CDR2: SNHLY and FYNNEI. V gave up 3 bases and J gave up 2 bases; unmatched junction bases: 4. CDR3 DNA: TGTGCCAGCAGTGATCCTAGCGGAACCTACGAGCAGTACTTC. It is translated as CASSDPSGTYEQYF.

The CDR3 DNA reads TGTGCCAGCATCCCCCGACTAAGCTCCTATAATTCACCCCTCCACTTT. It translates to CASIPRLSSYNSPLHF. The V call is TRBV7-2, the J call TRBJ1-6; D is undetermined. The V and J ends lost 7 bases and 0 bases respectively, with 13 bases between them. The length of the CDR3 is 16 residues. Germline loops: CDR1 SGHTA, CDR2 FQGNSA.

The CDR3 DNA is TGTGCCAGCAGTTATAGCGGAGGTAGCACAGATACGCAGTATTTT. Protein sequence: CASSYSGGSTDTQYF. The chain joins TRBV6-2 or TRBV6-3 to TRBJ2-3; D is possibly TRBD2 (6 bases). The germline V gene has CDR1 MNHEY and CDR2 SVGEGT. The CDR3 extends over 15 amino acids. V shed 3 bases and J shed 0 bases, with 10 bases lying between them.

The chain couples TRBV7-9 to TRBJ2-5; TRBD1 matches 8 bases. V shed 5 bases and J 5 bases; nucleotides not matched to a gene: 10. The V gene's germline CDR1 is SEHNR and CDR2 FQNEAQ (reference sequence). This CDR3 is built from 15 residues. The CDR3 DNA sequence: TGTGCCAGCAGCCCCGGCACAGGGGGTTGGGAGACCCAGTACTTC. This gives the protein CASSPGTGGWETQYF.

The chain combines TRBV7-9 with TRBJ2-7, with TRBD1 matching over 8 bases. CDR1 is SEHNR and CDR2 is FQNEAQ in the germline V gene (reference sequence). V dropped 5 bases and J dropped 5; count of bases not matched to a gene: 5. The length of the CDR3 is 13 residues. The CDR3 loop is CASSETGEHEQYF. CDR3 DNA: TGTGCCAGCAGCGAGACAGGGGAACACGAGCAGTACTTC.

This clone has more than one count but fewer than ten. This chain links TRBV7-8 with TRBJ1-2; a weak D match, TRBD1 (5 bases). With 5 bases removed from V and 4 bases from J, the gap between germline ends came to 11 bases. The CDR3 covers 13 residues. Germline CDR1 and CDR2: SGHVS and FQNEAQ. CDR3 DNA sequence: TGTGCCAGCAGCACGACAGCGCTCTATGGCTACACCTTC. Protein: CASSTTALYGYTF.

The chain employs TRBV11-2 and TRBJ2-7; 7 positions agree with TRBD1. With V trimmed by 5 bases and J by 3 bases, 7 bases remained unmatched. CDR3 size: 14 residues. Germline values: CDR1 SGHAT, CDR2 FQNNGV. CDR3 sequence reads: CASSPGTVSYEQYF. The CDR3 nucleotides read TGTGCCAGCAGCCCCGGGACAGTAAGCTACGAGCAGTACTTC.

As regards this clone: A far more abundant clone sits one base away, making this likely a read error. This chain joins TRBV28 and TRBJ2-3, with 9 bases that match TRBD2. Germline-derived CDR1 and CDR2 are MDHEN and SYDVKM. The CDR3 is made up of 14 amino acids. The ends lost 2 bases at V and 3 bases at J; junction bases unmatched: 0. CDR3 protein: CASSLAGGTDTQYF. CDR3 DNA sequence: TGTGCCAGCAGTTTAGCGGGGGGGACAGATACGCAGTATTTT.

V and J are TRBV11-2 and TRBJ2-7; a weak D match, TRBD2 (5 bases). Trimming shortened V by 2 bases and J by 3 bases, and 11 bases separated the two germline ends. CDR3 size: 14 residues. CDR1 and CDR2 from the germline V gene are SGHAT and FQNNGV. CDR3 loop: CASSLIGVGYEQYF. Written as DNA, the CDR3 is TGTGCCAGCAGCTTAATCGGGGTTGGCTACGAGCAGTACTTC. Looking up the rest from reference TRBV11-2 and TRBJ2-7 gives the full variable domain: EAGVAQSPRYKIIEKRQSVAFWCNPISGHATLYWYQQILGQGPKLLIQFQNNGVVDDSQLPKDRFSAERLKGVDSTLKIQPAKLEDSAVYLCASSLIGVGYEQYFGPGTRLTVT.

The chain couples TRBV2 to TRBJ2-7, with 11 positions matching TRBD2. Germline trimming cut 3 bases from V and 2 bases from J; bases unmatched to any gene: 3. Germline V gene data show CDR1 as SNHLY and CDR2 as FYNNEI. This CDR3 region has 15 residues. The CDR3 bases are TGTGCCAGCAGTGATAGCGGGAGGGGAACCTACGAGCAGTACTTC. This encodes CASSDSGRGTYEQYF. Using reference TRBV2 and TRBJ2-7 for the parts outside the CDR3, the full variable domain is EPEVTQTPSHQVTQMGQEVILRCVPISNHLYFYWYRQILGQKVEFLVSFYNNEISEKSEIFDDQFSVERPDGSNFTLKIRSTKLEDSAMYFCASSDSGRGTYEQYFGPGTRLTVT.

This sequence joins TRBV9 and TRBJ2-1; tentative D call: TRBD2 (6 bases). The ends were cut back, 5 bases at V and 8 bases at J, with 26 bases in the middle. This CDR3 spans 17 amino acids. Looked up from germline, CDR1 is SGDLS and CDR2 is YYNGEE. CDR3 sequence (DNA): TGTGCCAGCAGGCCCGGCCGGGACTTTTTTAACGGGGATGAGCAGTTCTTC. It encodes CASRPGRDFFNGDEQFF.

The chain has TRBV11-2 and TRBJ2-7; TRBD1 matches at 9 bases. CDR1 is SGHAT and CDR2 is FQNNGV in the germline V gene. The CDR3 totals 15 residues. V trimming: 4 bases; J trimming: 6 bases; junction bases outside the gene matches: 10. The CDR3 sequence: CASSSSRTGVIEQYF. The CDR3 DNA is TGTGCCAGCAGCTCAAGCAGGACAGGGGTCATCGAGCAGTACTTC. Filled out from reference TRBV11-2 and TRBJ2-7, the complete variable domain reads EAGVAQSPRYKIIEKRQSVAFWCNPISGHATLYWYQQILGQGPKLLIQFQNNGVVDDSQLPKDRFSAERLKGVDSTLKIQPAKLEDSAVYLCASSSSRTGVIEQYFGPGTRLTVT.

This chain joins TRBV11-2 and TRBJ2-5; TRBD1 matches at 7 bases. V shed 5 bases, J shed 5 bases, and the junction held 17 bases outside the gene matches. Germline loops: CDR1 SGHAT, CDR2 FQNNGV. This CDR3 has 17 amino acids. This CDR3 reads CASSEWDSGVWIETQYF. CDR3 nucleotide sequence: TGTGCCAGCAGCGAATGGGACAGTGGGGTGTGGATTGAGACCCAGTACTTC.

There are a few counts of this clone. V usage is TRBV28 and J usage is TRBJ2-1; D is possibly TRBD2 (6 bases). V lost 2 bases and J 8 bases, leaving 13 bases between the germline ends. Germline CDR1 reads MDHEN; CDR2 reads SYDVKM. The CDR3 is 14 residues long. The CDR3 DNA follows: TGTGCCAGCAGTTTACAGGAGGGCCGACATGAGCAGTTCTTC. Translation: CASSLQEGRHEQFF.

This clone was picked up a small number of times. The chain has TRBV21-1 and TRBJ1-1; the table gives TRBD1 as D, unverified against the DNA. TRBV21-1 is a pseudogene locus. The CDR3 consists of 12 residues. DNA of the CDR3: TGTGCCAGCACCAGCTGGGACACCGAAGCTTTCTTT. This translates into CASTSWDTEAFF.

The J gene is TRBJ1-5, the V gene TRBV27, with D possibly being TRBD1 (5 bases). Germline V gene lookup returns CDR1 MNHEY and CDR2 SMNVEV (reference sequence). Trimming shortened V by 2 bases and J by 0 bases, and 11 bases separated the two germline ends. The CDR3 extends over 16 amino acids. This chain's CDR3 is CASSLRWGHSNQPQHF. As DNA, the CDR3 is TGTGCCAGCAGTTTAAGGTGGGGCCATAGCAATCAGCCCCAGCATTTT.

The rearrangement joins TRBV4-3 to TRBJ1-4; D unclear. This CDR3 region has 17 residues. Germline lookup yields CDR1 LGHNA and CDR2 YSLEER. The V gene lost 0 bases and the J gene lost 0 bases, with 11 bases spanning the gap. Here the CDR3 DNA reads TGCGCCAGCAGCCAAGATCCCCAGTCTGCAACTAATGAAAAACTGTTTTTT. Amino acids: CASSQDPQSATNEKLFF.

This chain links TRBV7-2 with TRBJ1-1; perhaps TRBD1 as D (5 bases). CDR1 and CDR2 (germline): SGHTA, FQGNSA. The V end was cut by 1 base, the J end by 4 bases, with 10 bases between. There are 14 residues in the CDR3. CDR3 amino acids: CASSLDGRVTEAFF. In nucleotides, the CDR3 is TGTGCCAGCAGCTTAGATGGCAGGGTCACTGAAGCTTTCTTT.

Of note for this clone: The identical CDR3 is also encoded by other nucleotide sequences in the sample. This chain connects TRBV7-2 to TRBJ1-1, with a tentative D call TRBD1 (5 bases). V lost 5 bases, J lost 8 bases, and 9 bases lay in between. This CDR3 has 11 amino acids. CDR1 is SGHTA, CDR2 FQGNSA, per germline. CDR3 in DNA: TGTGCCAGCAGCCGGGGACTGGAAGCTTTCTTT. Protein sequence: CASSRGLEAFF.

This sequence joins TRBV20-1 and TRBJ1-1; D is uncertain. The CDR3 extends over 11 amino acids. Trimming shortened V by 2 bases and J by 7 bases, and 8 bases separated the two germline ends. Per germline, CDR1 DFQATT and CDR2 SNEGSKA (reference sequence). The CDR3 spells CSARFGDEAFF. The CDR3 nucleotides read TGCAGTGCTAGATTCGGAGATGAAGCTTTCTTT.

The rearrangement links TRBV7-2 to TRBJ2-2; D uncertain. V dropped 0 bases and J dropped 2 bases, with 4 bases sitting between them. The CDR3 loop spans 14 amino acids. CDR1 is SGHTA, CDR2 FQGNSA, per germline. CDR3 sequence: CASSLARNTGELFF. CDR3 nucleotides: TGTGCCAGCAGCTTAGCGAGAAACACCGGGGAGCTGTTTTTT.

The V and J genes are TRBV30 and TRBJ1-5; D ambiguous. Germline V lookup: CDR1 GTSNPN, CDR2 SVGIG (reference sequence). Trimming removed 3 bases at V and 7 bases at J, with 13 bases between. This CDR3 region has 13 residues. In DNA form, the CDR3 reads TGTGCCTGGAGGGCCCCTTTTTTCCAGCCCCAGCATTTT. Its protein is CAWRAPFFQPQHF.

The chain has TRBV10-3 and TRBJ2-2, with 8 bases that match TRBD1. CDR1 and CDR2 (germline): ENHRY, SYGVKD. V shed 11 bases and J 1 base; nucleotides not matched to a gene: 3. This CDR3 region has 13 residues. The DNA for the CDR3 is TGTGCCTCCGGGACAGGGAACACCGGGGAGCTGTTTTTT. This codes for CASGTGNTGELFF.

The CDR3: CASSKGTGSYEQYF. CDR3 nucleotides: TGTGCCAGTAGTAAGGGCACAGGGTCCTACGAGCAGTACTTC. This chain uses TRBV19 with TRBJ2-7, with D possibly matching TRBD1 (6 bases). V lost 4 bases and J 1 base, leaving 11 bases between the germline ends. Germline V gene sequence: CDR1 LNHDA, CDR2 SQIVND (reference sequence). The CDR3 loop spans 14 amino acids.

The chain combines TRBV7-2 with TRBJ1-1; D unresolved. Trimming took off 5 bases at V and 4 bases at J, with 20 bases between the two ends. Looked up from germline, CDR1 is SGHTA and CDR2 is FQGNSA. This CDR3 is built from 16 residues. Written as DNA, the CDR3 is TGTGCCAGCAGCCCGCGAACCCGGGCGGAGGGCACTGAAGCTTTCTTT. It specifies CASSPRTRAEGTEAFF. The variable domain in full, completed from reference TRBV7-2 and TRBJ1-1, reads GAGVSQSPSNKVTEKGKDVELRCDPISGHTALYWYRQSLGQGLEFLIYFQGNSAPDKSGLPSDRFSAERTGGSVSTLTIQRTQQEDSAVYLCASSPRTRAEGTEAFFGQGTRLTVV.

The V call is TRBV25-1, the J call TRBJ2-7, with 9 bases that match TRBD1. This CDR3 has 13 amino acids. The germline V gene encodes CDR1 MGHDK and CDR2 SYGVNS. Losses at the gene ends were 4 bases for V and 4 bases for J; bases not matched to a gene: 2. The CDR3 DNA reads TGTGCCAGCAGTGCTGGGACAGGGTACGAGCAGTACTTC. Protein product: CASSAGTGYEQYF.

The gene calls are TRBV4-2 and TRBJ1-1; no clear D gene. V was cut by 0 bases and J by 0 bases, with 14 bases left in between. The CDR3 has 17 residues. Germline loops: CDR1 LGHNA, CDR2 YNFKEQ. The CDR3 DNA follows: TGTGCCAGCAGCCAAGAATCCCGAGGCCGGCTGAACACTGAAGCTTTCTTT. This sequence encodes CASSQESRGRLNTEAFF.

The chain employs TRBV24-1 and TRBJ2-2; 7 bases agree with TRBD1. CDR1 is KGHDR, CDR2 SFDVKD, per germline. This CDR3 is built from 15 residues. Germline trimming cut 7 bases from V and 5 bases from J; bases unmatched to any gene: 9. The CDR3 sequence: CATRPKGAGTGELFF. The CDR3 DNA follows: TGTGCCACCAGGCCTAAGGGGGCAGGGACCGGGGAGCTGTTTTTT.

The chain is built from TRBV6-1 and TRBJ2-7, with TRBD1 matching 7 bases. Germline assignment: CDR1 MNHNS and CDR2 SASEGT. The CDR3 sequence is 15 residues long. V trimming: 3 bases; J trimming: 2 bases; junction bases outside the gene matches: 7. The CDR3: CASSEVQGLTYEQYF. The CDR3 coding sequence is TGTGCCAGCAGTGAGGTACAGGGGCTAACCTACGAGCAGTACTTC.